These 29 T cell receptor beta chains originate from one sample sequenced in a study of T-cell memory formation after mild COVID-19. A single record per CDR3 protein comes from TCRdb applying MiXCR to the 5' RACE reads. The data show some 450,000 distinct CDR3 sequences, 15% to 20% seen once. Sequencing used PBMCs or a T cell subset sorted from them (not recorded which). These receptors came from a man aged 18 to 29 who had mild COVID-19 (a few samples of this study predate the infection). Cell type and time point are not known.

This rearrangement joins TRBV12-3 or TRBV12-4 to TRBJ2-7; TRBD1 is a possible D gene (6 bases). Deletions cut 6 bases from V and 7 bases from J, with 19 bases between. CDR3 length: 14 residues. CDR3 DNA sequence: TGTGCCAGCAGCCCACAGGGAAGGGGTGGGGAGCAGTACTTC. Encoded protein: CASSPQGRGGEQYF.

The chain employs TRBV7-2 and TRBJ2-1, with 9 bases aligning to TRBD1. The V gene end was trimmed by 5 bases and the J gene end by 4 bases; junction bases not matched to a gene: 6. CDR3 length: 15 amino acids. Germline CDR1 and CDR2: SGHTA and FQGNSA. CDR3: CASSRVGTGYNEQFF. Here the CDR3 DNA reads TGTGCCAGCAGCCGGGTCGGGACAGGGTACAATGAGCAGTTCTTC. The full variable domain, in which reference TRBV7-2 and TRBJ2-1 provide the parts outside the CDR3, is GAGVSQSPSNKVTEKGKDVELRCDPISGHTALYWYRQSLGQGLEFLIYFQGNSAPDKSGLPSDRFSAERTGGSVSTLTIQRTQQEDSAVYLCASSRVGTGYNEQFFGPGTRLTVL.

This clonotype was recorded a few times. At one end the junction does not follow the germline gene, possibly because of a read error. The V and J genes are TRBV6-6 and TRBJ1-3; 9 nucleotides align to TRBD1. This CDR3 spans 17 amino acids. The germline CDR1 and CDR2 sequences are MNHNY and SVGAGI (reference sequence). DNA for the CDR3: TGTGCCAGCAGTGACTCGGGACAGGGAGGGTGGAGAAACACCATATATTTT. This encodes CASSDSGQGGWRNTIYF.

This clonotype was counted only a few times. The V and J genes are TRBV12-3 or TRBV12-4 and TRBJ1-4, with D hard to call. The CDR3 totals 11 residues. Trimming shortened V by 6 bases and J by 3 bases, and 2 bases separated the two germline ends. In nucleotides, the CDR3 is TGTGCCAGCAGGTCTAATGAAAAACTGTTTTTT. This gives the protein CASRSNEKLFF.

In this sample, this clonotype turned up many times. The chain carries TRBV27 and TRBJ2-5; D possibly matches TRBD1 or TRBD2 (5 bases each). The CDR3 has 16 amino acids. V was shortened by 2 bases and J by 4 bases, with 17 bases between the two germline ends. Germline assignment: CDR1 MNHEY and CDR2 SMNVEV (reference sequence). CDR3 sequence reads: CASSLIGTTSGETQYF. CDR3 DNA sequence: TGTGCCAGCAGTTTAATCGGGACCACAAGCGGAGAGACCCAGTACTTC.

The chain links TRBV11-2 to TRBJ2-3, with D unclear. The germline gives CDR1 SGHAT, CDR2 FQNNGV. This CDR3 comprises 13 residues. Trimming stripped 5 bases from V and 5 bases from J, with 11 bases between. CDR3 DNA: TGTGCCAGCAGCCCGATTGGGGAAGATACGCAGTATTTT. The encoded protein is CASSPIGEDTQYF.

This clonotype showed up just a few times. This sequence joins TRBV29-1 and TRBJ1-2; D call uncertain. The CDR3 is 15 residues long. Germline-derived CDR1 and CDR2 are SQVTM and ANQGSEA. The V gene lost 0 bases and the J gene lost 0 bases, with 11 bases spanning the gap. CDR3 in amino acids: CSVEDRREANYGYTF. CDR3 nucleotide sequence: TGCAGCGTTGAAGATCGAAGGGAAGCTAACTATGGCTACACCTTC. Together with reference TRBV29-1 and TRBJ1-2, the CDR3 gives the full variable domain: SAVISQKPSRDICQRGTSLTIQCQVDSQVTMMFWYRQQPGQSLTLIATANQGSEATYESGFVIDKFPISRPNLTFSTLTVSNMSPEDSSIYLCSVEDRREANYGYTFGSGTRLTVV.

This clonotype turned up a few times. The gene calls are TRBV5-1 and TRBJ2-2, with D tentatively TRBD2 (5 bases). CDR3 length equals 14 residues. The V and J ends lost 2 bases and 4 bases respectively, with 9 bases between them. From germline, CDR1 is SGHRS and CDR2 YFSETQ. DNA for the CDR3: TGCGCCAGCAGCTTCCCCCGGGGCACCGGGGAGCTGTTTTTT. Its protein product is CASSFPRGTGELFF. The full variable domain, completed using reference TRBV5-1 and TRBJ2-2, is KAGVTQTPRYLIKTRGQQVTLSCSPISGHRSVSWYQQTPGQGLQFLFEYFSETQRNKGNFPGRFSGRQFSNSRSEMNVSTLELGDSALYLCASSFPRGTGELFFGEGSRLTVL.

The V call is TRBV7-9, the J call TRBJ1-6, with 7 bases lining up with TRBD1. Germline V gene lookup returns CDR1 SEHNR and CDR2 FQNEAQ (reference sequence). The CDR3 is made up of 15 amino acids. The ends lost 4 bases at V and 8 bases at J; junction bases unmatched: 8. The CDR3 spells CASSSRGVEDSPLHF. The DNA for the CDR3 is TGTGCCAGCAGCTCCAGGGGGGTGGAGGATTCACCCCTCCACTTT.

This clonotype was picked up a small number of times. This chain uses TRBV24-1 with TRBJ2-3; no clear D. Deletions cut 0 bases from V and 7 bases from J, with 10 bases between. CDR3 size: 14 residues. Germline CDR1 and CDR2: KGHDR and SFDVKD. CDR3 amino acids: CATSDLGELHTQYF. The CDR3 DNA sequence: TGTGCCACCAGTGATTTGGGGGAATTACATACGCAGTATTTT.

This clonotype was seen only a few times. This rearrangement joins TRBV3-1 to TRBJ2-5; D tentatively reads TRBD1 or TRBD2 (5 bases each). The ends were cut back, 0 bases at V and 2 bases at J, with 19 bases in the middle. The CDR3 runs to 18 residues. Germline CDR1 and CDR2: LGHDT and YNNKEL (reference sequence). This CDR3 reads CASSQDGAPSRDQETQYF. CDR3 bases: TGTGCCAGCAGCCAAGATGGGGCCCCTTCCCGGGATCAAGAGACCCAGTACTTC.

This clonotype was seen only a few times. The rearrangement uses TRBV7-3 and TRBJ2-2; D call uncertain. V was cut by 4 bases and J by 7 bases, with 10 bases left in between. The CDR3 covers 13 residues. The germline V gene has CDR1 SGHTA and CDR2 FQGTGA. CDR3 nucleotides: TGTGCCAGCAGCTCCGTTAAAGGCGGGGAGCTGTTTTTT. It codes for CASSSVKGGELFF.

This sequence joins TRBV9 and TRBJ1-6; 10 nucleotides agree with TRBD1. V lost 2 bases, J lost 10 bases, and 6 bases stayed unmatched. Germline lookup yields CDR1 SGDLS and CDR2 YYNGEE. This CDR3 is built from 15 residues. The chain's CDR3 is CASSVGTGENSPLHF. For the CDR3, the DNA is TGTGCCAGCAGCGTTGGGACAGGGGAGAACTCACCCCTCCACTTT.

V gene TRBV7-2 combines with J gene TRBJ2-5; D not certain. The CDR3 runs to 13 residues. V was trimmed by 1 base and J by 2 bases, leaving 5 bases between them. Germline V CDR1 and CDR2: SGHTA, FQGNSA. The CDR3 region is CASSLDWQETQYF. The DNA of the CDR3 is TGTGCCAGCAGCTTAGACTGGCAAGAGACCCAGTACTTC.

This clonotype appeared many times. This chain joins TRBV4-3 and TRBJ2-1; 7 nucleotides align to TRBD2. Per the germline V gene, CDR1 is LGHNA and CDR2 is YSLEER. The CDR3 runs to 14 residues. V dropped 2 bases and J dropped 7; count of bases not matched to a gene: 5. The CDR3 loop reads CASSQLNGGNEQFF. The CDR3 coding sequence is TGCGCCAGCAGCCAACTTAACGGGGGGAATGAGCAGTTCTTC.

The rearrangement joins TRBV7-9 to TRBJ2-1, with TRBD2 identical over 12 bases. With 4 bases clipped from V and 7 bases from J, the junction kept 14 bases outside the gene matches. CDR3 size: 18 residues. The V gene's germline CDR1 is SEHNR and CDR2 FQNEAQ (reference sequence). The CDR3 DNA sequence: TGTGCCAGCAGCTCCCCCACCCCCACTAGCGGGGGGCCGAATGAGCAGTTCTTC. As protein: CASSSPTPTSGGPNEQFF.

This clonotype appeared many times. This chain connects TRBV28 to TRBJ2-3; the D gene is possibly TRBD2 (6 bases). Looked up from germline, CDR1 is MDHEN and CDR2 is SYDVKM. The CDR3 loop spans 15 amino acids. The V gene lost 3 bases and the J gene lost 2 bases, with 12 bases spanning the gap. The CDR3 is CASSFGGRTTDTQYF. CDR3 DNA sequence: TGTGCCAGCAGTTTTGGAGGGCGGACCACAGATACGCAGTATTTT.

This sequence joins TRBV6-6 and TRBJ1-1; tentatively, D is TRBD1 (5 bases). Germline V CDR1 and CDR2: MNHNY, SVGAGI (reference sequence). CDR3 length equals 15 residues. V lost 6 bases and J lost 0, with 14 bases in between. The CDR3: CASSHDSSLNTEAFF. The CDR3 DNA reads TGTGCCAGCAGCCACGACAGTAGTCTGAACACTGAAGCTTTCTTT.

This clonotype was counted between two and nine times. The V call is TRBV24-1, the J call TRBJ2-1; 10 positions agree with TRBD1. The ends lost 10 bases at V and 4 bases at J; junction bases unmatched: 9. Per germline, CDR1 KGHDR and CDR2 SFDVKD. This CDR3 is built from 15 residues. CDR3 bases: TGTGCCACAGACTTCGGGACAGGGGTATACAATGAGCAGTTCTTC. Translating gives CATDFGTGVYNEQFF.

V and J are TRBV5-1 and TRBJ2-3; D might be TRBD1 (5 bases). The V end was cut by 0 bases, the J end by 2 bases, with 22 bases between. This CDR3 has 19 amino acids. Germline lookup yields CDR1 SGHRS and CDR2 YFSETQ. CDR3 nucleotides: TGCGCCAGCAGCTTGGTTCAGGGTCTCGGTCGCTCATACACAGATACGCAGTATTTT. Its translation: CASSLVQGLGRSYTDTQYF.

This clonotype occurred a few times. The CDR3 bases are TGTGCCAGCAGTTACTCTCGTCCGGGGGCCAACGTCCTGACTTTC. This gives the protein CASSYSRPGANVLTF. The J gene is TRBJ2-6, the V gene TRBV6-2 or TRBV6-3; no clear D. The V and J ends lost 0 bases and 4 bases respectively, with 7 bases between them. The CDR3 runs to 15 residues. CDR1 MNHEY and CDR2 SVGEGT come from the germline V gene.

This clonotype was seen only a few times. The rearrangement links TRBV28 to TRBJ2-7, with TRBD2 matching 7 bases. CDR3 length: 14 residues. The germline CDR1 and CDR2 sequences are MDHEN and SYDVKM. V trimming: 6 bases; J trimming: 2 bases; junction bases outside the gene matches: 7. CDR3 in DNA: TGTGCCAGCAGCGGGTGGGCGGGGGCCTACGAGCAGTACGTC. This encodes CASSGWAGAYEQYV.

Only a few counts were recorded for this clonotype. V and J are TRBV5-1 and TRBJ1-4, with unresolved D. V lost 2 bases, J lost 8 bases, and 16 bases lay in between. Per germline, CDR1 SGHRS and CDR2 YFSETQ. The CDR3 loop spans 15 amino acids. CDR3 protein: CASSFGPIPLEKLFF. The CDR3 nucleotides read TGCGCCAGCAGCTTTGGGCCTATTCCGTTAGAAAAACTGTTTTTT.

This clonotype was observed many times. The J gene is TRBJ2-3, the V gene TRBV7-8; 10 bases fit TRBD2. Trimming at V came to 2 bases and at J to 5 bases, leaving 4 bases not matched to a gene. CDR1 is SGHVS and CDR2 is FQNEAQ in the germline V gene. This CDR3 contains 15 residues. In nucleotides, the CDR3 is TGTGCCAGCAGCTTACAGCGGGGGGGCCGAGATACGCAGTATTTT. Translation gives CASSLQRGGRDTQYF.

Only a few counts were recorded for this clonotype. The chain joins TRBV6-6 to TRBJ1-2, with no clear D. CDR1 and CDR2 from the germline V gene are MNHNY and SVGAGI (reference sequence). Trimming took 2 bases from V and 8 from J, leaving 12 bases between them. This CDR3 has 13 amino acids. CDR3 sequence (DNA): TGTGCCAGCAGTTACGTGGCAGACCGGGGCTACACCTTC. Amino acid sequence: CASSYVADRGYTF.

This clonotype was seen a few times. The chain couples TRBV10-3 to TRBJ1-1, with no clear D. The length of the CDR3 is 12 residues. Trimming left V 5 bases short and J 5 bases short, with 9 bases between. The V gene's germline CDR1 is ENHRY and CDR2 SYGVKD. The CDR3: CAISSGVTEAFF. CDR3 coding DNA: TGTGCCATCAGTTCCGGGGTAACTGAAGCTTTCTTT.

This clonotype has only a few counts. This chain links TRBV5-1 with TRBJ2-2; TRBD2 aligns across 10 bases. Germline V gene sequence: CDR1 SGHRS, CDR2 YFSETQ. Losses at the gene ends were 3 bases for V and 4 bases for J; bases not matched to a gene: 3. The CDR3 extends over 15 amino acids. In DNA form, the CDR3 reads TGCGCCAGCAGCTCACTAGCGGGGTCCACCGGGGAGCTGTTTTTT. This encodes CASSSLAGSTGELFF.

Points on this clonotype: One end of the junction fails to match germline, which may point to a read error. The CDR3 loop is CASSVAGTGYEQYF. The CDR3 nucleotides are TGTGCCAGCAGCGTAGCCGGGACAGGGTATGAGCAGTACTTC. The V and J genes are TRBV7-9 and TRBJ2-7, with 9 bases aligning to TRBD1. The germline gives CDR1 SEHNR, CDR2 FQNEAQ (reference sequence). The CDR3 loop spans 14 amino acids.

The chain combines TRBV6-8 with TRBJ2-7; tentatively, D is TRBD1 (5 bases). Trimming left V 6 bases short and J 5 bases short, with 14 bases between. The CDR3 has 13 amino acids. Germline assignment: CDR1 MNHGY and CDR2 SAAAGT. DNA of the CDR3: TGTGCCAGCAGCCTACAGGAATTCAACGAGCAGTACTTC. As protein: CASSLQEFNEQYF.